A single sample gave rise to the 3 T cell receptor beta chains below, sequenced in a study of T-cell reconstitution after alpha-beta-depleted transplantation in children. A library of TCRbeta sequences, prepared with unique molecular identifiers, was generated. A single record per CDR3 protein comes from TCRdb applying MiXCR to the PCR reads. The sample holds 350,000 to 400,000 distinct CDR3 sequences; 10% to 15% are singletons and the top ten take 3.5% to 4.5%. This sample comprised PBMCs, obtained from the stem cell graft. These receptors were obtained from a human donor who donated a stem cell graft to a child with Fanconi anemia.

The chain employs TRBV7-3 and TRBJ1-1; D is unresolved. V was pared by 1 base and J by 6 bases, with 15 bases between. Looked up from germline, CDR1 is SGHTA and CDR2 is FQGTGA. This CDR3 region has 15 residues. CDR3 nucleotide sequence: TGTGCCAGCAGCTTAATAGTCCCGGCAGAAGCTGAAGCTTTCTTT. It encodes CASSLIVPAEAEAFF.

This clonotype has more than one count but fewer than ten. The chain recombines TRBV12-3 or TRBV12-4 with TRBJ2-3; D may be TRBD2 (7 bases). Trimming cost V 6 bases and J 3 bases, with 13 bases left between them. The CDR3 loop spans 14 amino acids. CDR3 amino acids: CASRGGLETDTQYF. The CDR3, as DNA: TGTGCCAGCAGGGGGGGGCTTGAAACAGATACGCAGTATTTT.

This clonotype has only a few counts. This chain uses TRBV7-2 with TRBJ2-1; D unresolved. The germline V gene has CDR1 SGHTA and CDR2 FQGNSA. Trimming left V 2 bases short and J 1 base short, with 12 bases between. The CDR3 is 16 amino acids. CDR3 DNA: TGTGCCAGCAGCTTAAAGAGCACGGGTTCCTACAATGAGCAGTTCTTC. Its protein is CASSLKSTGSYNEQFF.